These T cell receptor beta chains were read from a single sample in a study of shared clonotypes between healthy human individuals. The method was immunoSEQ multiplex PCR; TCRdb's version includes in-frame clones alone and lacks a portion of them. This sample has some 2.1 million clones, with about 95% found just once. Sequencing was done on a sample of naive CD8+ T cells sorted from blood. The source of these receptors is a man aged 18 to 35 in good health. CDR3s include the opening cysteine and the closing phenylalanine or tryptophan. D genes are given only for firm matches. A clone size is listed for some rows: how often the clone was seen (once, few, many), or a class if it is expanded.

clone size: -
D gene: TRBD2
J gene: TRBJ2-7
V gene: TRBV19
CDR3 protein: CASSQGSGAYEQYF
CDR3 DNA: TGTGCCAGTAGTCAGGGCAGCGGGGCCTACGAGCAGTACTTC

clone size: once
D gene: -
J gene: TRBJ2-7
V gene: TRBV7-9
CDR3 protein: CASSFGGIEYEQYF
CDR3 DNA: TGTGCCAGCAGCTTCGGCGGGATAGAGTACGAGCAGTACTTC

clone size: -
D gene: -
J gene: TRBJ2-5
V gene: TRBV15
CDR3 protein: CATSSQDQETQYF
CDR3 DNA: TGTGCCACCAGCTCCCAGGACCAAGAGACCCAGTACTTC

clone size: -
D gene: -
J gene: TRBJ2-3
V gene: TRBV9
CDR3 protein: CASSDGSTRDTQYF
CDR3 DNA: TGTGCCAGCAGCGACGGCTCAACCCGGGATACGCAGTATTTT

clone size: -
D gene: TRBD2
J gene: TRBJ2-5
V gene: TRBV28
CDR3 protein: CASRRTGGLETQYF
CDR3 DNA: TGTGCCAGCCGCCGAACGGGAGGGTTAGAGACCCAGTACTTC

clone size: -
D gene: -
J gene: TRBJ2-7
V gene: TRBV7-9
CDR3 protein: CASSLGDTRYEQYF
CDR3 DNA: TGTGCCAGCAGCTTAGGGGACACCCGTTACGAGCAGTACTTC

clone size: -
D gene: TRBD1
J gene: TRBJ2-1
V gene: TRBV25-1
CDR3 protein: CASSVPGQGAVKFF
CDR3 DNA: TGTGCCAGCAGTGTACCGGGACAGGGGGCGGTTAAGTTCTTC

clone size: -
D gene: TRBD2
J gene: TRBJ2-5
V gene: TRBV7-8
CDR3 protein: CASSRGVAGVEGLETQYF
CDR3 DNA: TGTGCCAGCAGCCGGGGGGTAGCGGGAGTCGAAGGGTTAGAGACCCAGTACTTC

clone size: -
D gene: TRBD2
J gene: TRBJ2-7
V gene: TRBV7-6
CDR3 protein: CASSIGLAGGLRDYEQYF
CDR3 DNA: TGTGCCAGCAGCATTGGACTAGCGGGGGGTCTACGAGACTACGAGCAGTACTTC

clone size: -
D gene: TRBD1
J gene: TRBJ2-2
V gene: TRBV9
CDR3 protein: CASSFGTGSTGELFF
CDR3 DNA: TGTGCCAGCAGCTTCGGGACAGGGAGCACCGGGGAGCTGTTTTTT

clone size: -
D gene: TRBD1
J gene: TRBJ2-7
V gene: TRBV11-2
CDR3 protein: CASSLADRGYEQYF
CDR3 DNA: TGTGCCAGCAGCTTAGCGGACAGGGGCTACGAGCAGTACTTC

clone size: -
D gene: -
J gene: TRBJ2-7
V gene: TRBV7-9
CDR3 protein: CASSPESDEQYF
CDR3 DNA: TGTGCCAGCAGCCCCGAGTCCGACGAGCAGTACTTC

clone size: -
D gene: -
J gene: TRBJ2-3
V gene: TRBV11-2
CDR3 protein: CASSPPGDTQYF
CDR3 DNA: TGTGCCAGCAGCCCGCCGGGAGATACGCAGTATTTT

clone size: once
D gene: -
J gene: TRBJ2-3
V gene: TRBV27
CDR3 protein: CASSRVSGTDTQYF
CDR3 DNA: TGTGCCAGCAGTAGAGTCAGCGGCACAGATACGCAGTATTTT

clone size: -
D gene: TRBD2
J gene: TRBJ2-2
V gene: TRBV30
CDR3 protein: CAWTLAGTGELFF
CDR3 DNA: TGTGCCTGGACTCTAGCGGGCACCGGGGAGCTGTTTTTT

clone size: -
D gene: -
J gene: TRBJ2-7
V gene: TRBV5-6
CDR3 protein: CASSWDSREYLFYEQYF
CDR3 DNA: TGTGCCAGCAGCTGGGACTCTCGGGAGTATCTCTTCTACGAGCAGTACTTC

clone size: once
D gene: -
J gene: TRBJ1-2
V gene: TRBV9
CDR3 protein: CASSVQGYGYTF
CDR3 DNA: TGTGCCAGCAGCGTACAAGGGTATGGCTACACCTTC

clone size: -
D gene: -
J gene: TRBJ2-3
V gene: TRBV10-3
CDR3 protein: CAISESWGGEADTQYF
CDR3 DNA: TGTGCCATCAGTGAGTCGTGGGGTGGGGAGGCAGATACGCAGTATTTT

clone size: -
D gene: -
J gene: TRBJ2-7
V gene: TRBV27
CDR3 protein: CASSEQGFLSYEQYF
CDR3 DNA: TGTGCCAGCAGTGAACAGGGTTTCCTTTCCTACGAGCAGTACTTC

clone size: once
D gene: TRBD2
J gene: TRBJ2-7
V gene: TRBV29-1
CDR3 protein: CSVRLAGAYERYF
CDR3 DNA: TGCAGCGTTAGACTAGCGGGAGCCTACGAGCGGTACTTC

clone size: -
D gene: -
J gene: TRBJ1-4
V gene: TRBV2
CDR3 protein: CASRDAGRGEKLFF
CDR3 DNA: TGTGCCAGCAGGGACGCAGGGAGGGGTGAAAAACTGTTTTTT

clone size: -
D gene: -
J gene: TRBJ2-7
V gene: TRBV11-3
CDR3 protein: CASSLSQANEQYF
CDR3 DNA: TGTGCCAGCAGCTTATCACAGGCGAACGAGCAGTACTTC

clone size: once
D gene: -
J gene: TRBJ2-3
V gene: TRBV27
CDR3 protein: CASSLSGPSSAGPVLADTQYF
CDR3 DNA: TGTGCCAGCAGTTTATCAGGCCCGTCTTCGGCGGGACCGGTTTTGGCAGATACGCAGTATTTT

clone size: few
D gene: -
J gene: TRBJ1-2
V gene: TRBV20-1
CDR3 protein: CSASPGTGYTF
CDR3 DNA: TGCAGTGCCAGCCCCGGCACTGGCTACACCTTC